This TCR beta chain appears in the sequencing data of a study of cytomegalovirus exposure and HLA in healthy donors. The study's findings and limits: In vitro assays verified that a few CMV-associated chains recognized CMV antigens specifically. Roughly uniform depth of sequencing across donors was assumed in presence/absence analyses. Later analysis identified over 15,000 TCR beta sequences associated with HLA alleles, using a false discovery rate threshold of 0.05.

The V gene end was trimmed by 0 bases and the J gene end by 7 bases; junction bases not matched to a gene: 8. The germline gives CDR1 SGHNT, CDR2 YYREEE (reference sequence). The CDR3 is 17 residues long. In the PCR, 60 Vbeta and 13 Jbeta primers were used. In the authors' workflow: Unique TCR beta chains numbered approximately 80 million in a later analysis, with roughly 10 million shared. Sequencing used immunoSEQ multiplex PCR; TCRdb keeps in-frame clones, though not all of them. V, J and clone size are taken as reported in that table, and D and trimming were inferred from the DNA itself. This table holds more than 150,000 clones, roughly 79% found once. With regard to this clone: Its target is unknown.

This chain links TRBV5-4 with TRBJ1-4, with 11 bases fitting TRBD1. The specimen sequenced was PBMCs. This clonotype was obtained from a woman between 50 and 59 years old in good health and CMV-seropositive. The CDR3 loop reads CASSLERPGTGGEKLFF. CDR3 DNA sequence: TGTGCCAGCAGCTTGGAAAGGCCCGGGACAGGGGGTGAAAAACTGTTTTTT. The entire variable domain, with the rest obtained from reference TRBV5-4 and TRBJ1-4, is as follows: ETGVTQSPTHLIKTRGQQVTLRCSSQSGHNTVSWYQQALGQGPQFIFQYYREEENGRGNFPPRFSGLQFPNYSSELNVNALELDDSALYLCASSLERPGTGGEKLFFGSGTQLSVL.